The source of this TCR beta chain is a study of cytomegalovirus exposure and HLA in healthy donors. Findings and caveats of the study: Trimming of TCR beta V- and J-genes showed a link, identified in a later analysis, to a missense DCLRE1C variant. The sole available immune exposure information was CMV serostatus. A few chains linked to CMV were shown in vitro to be specific for CMV antigens. Listed as cytomegalovirus-associated were 170 or so TCR beta chains.

For this clone: Its antigen is still unknown.

The PCR contained 60 Vbeta and 13 Jbeta primers. Using immunoSEQ multiplex PCR, the repertoire was profiled, and TCRdb retains in-frame clones only, with some absent. This table holds 150,000 to 200,000 clones, more than 70% found once. The ends were cut back, 8 bases at V and 3 bases at J, with 16 bases in the middle. CDR3 length equals 15 residues. Germline V gene lookup returns CDR1 MDHEN and CDR2 SYDVKM. The sample comprised PBMCs. The origin of this receptor is a man aged 40-49 years in good health and CMV-seropositive. This chain links TRBV28 with TRBJ1-4, with D tentatively TRBD1 (5 bases). The DNA of the CDR3 is TGTGCCAGCTACTCTCTGGGGGGAGCTAATGAAAAACTGTTTTTT. Translating gives CASYSLGGANEKLFF.